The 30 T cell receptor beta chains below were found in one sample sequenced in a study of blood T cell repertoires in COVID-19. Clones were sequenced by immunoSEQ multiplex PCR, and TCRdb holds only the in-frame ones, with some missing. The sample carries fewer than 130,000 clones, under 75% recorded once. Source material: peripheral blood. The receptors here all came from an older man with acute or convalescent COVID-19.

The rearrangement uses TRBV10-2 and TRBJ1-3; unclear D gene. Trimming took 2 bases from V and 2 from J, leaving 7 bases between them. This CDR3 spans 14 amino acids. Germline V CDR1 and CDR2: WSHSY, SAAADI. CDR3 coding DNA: TGCGCCAGCAGTGAGAGGAGGGCTGGAAACACCATATATTTT. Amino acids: CASSERRAGNTIYF.

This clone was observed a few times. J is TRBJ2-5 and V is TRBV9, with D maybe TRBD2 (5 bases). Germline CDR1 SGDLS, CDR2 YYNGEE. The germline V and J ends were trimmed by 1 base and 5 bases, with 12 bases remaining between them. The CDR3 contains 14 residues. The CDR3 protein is CASSVRPRGETQYF. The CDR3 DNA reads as TGTGCCAGCAGCGTACGTCCCAGAGGGGAGACCCAGTACTTC.

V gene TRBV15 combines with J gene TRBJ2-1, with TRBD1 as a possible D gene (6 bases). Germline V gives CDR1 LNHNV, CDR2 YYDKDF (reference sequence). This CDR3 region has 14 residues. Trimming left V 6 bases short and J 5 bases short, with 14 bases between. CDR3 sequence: CATRAGDNNNEQFF. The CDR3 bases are TGTGCCACCAGGGCAGGGGATAACAACAATGAGCAGTTCTTC.

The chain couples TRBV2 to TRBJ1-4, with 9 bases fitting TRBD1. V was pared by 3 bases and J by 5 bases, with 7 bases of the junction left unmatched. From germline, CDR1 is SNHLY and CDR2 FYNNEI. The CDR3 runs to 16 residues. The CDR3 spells CASSDIGTGRNEKLFF. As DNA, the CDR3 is TGTGCCAGCAGTGATATAGGGACAGGGAGGAATGAAAAACTGTTTTTT.

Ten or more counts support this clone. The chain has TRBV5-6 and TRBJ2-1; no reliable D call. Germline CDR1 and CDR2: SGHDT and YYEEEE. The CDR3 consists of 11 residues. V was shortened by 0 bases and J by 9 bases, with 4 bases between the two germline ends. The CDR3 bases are TGTGCCAGCAGCTTGGGTAGTGAGCAGTTCTTC. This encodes CASSLGSEQFF.

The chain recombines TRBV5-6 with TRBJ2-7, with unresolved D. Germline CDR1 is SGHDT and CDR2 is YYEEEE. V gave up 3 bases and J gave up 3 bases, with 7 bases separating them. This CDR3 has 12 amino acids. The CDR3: CASSSRIYEQYF. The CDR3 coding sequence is TGTGCCAGCAGCTCCAGGATCTACGAGCAGTACTTC.

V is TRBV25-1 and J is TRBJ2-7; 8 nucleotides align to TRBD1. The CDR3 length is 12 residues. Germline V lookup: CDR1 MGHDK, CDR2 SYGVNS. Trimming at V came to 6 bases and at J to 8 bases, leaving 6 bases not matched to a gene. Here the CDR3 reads CASSRGLEKQYF. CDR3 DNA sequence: TGTGCCAGCAGCAGGGGGCTGGAAAAGCAGTACTTC.

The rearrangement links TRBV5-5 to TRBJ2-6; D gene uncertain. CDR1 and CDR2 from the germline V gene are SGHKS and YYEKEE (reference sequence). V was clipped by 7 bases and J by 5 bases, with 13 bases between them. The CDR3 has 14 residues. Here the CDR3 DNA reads TGTGCCAGCTTGGAGTTTAGCAGGGCCAACGTCCTGACTTTC. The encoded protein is CASLEFSRANVLTF. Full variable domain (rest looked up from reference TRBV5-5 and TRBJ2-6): DAGVTQSPTHLIKTRGQQVTLRCSPISGHKSVSWYQQVLGQGPQFIFQYYEKEERGRGNFPDRFSARQFPNYSSELNVNALLLGDSALYLCASLEFSRANVLTFGAGSRLTVL.

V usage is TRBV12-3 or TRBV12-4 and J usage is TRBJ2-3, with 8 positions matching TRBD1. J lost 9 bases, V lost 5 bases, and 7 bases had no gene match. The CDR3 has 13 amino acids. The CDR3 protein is CASSRTGGGTQYF. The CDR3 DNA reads TGTGCCAGCAGTCGTACAGGGGGAGGCACGCAGTATTTT.

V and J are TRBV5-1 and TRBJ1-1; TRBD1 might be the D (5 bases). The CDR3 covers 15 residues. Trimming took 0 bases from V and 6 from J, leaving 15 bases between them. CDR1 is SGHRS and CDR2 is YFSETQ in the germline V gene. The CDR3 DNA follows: TGCGCCAGCAGCTTGGCTTTGGGCAGGGCGGCTGAAGCTTTCTTT. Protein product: CASSLALGRAAEAFF.

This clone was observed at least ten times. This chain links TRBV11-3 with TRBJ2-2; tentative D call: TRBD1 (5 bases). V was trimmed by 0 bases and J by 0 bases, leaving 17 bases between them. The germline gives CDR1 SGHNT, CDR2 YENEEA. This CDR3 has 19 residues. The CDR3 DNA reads TGTGCCAGCAGCTTAGATGGGGCCAGTATTACCGCGAACACCGGGGAGCTGTTTTTT. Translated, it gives CASSLDGASITANTGELFF.

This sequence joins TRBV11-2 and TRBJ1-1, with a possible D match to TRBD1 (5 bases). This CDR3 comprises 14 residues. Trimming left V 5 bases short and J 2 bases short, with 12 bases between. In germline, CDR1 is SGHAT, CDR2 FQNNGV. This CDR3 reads CASSRRGGNTEAFF. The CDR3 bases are TGTGCCAGCAGCCGCCGGGGGGGAAACACTGAAGCTTTCTTT.

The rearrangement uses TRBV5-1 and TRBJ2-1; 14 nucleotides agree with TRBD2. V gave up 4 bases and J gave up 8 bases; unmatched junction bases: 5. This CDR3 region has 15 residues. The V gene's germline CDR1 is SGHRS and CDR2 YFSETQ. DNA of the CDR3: TGCGCCAGCAGCCAGACTAGCGGGAGGGCACATGAGCAGTTCTTC. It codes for CASSQTSGRAHEQFF.

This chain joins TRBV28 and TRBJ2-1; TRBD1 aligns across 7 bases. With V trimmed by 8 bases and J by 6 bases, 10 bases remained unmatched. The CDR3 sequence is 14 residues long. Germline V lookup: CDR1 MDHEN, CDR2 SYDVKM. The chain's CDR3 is CASGGRDRINEQFF. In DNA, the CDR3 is TGTGCCAGCGGGGGAAGGGACAGAATCAATGAGCAGTTCTTC.

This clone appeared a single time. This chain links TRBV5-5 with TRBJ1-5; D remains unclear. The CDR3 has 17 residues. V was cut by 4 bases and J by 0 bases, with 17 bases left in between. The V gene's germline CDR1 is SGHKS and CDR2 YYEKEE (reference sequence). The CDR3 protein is CASSQNRMYNSNQPQHF. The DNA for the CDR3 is TGTGCCAGCAGCCAGAATCGAATGTACAATAGCAATCAGCCCCAGCATTTT.

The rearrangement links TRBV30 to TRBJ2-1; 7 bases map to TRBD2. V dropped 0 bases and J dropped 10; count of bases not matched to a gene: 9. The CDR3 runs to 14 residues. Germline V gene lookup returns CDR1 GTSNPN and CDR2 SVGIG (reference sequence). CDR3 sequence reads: CAWSVRSGIGEQFF. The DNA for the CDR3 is TGTGCCTGGAGTGTAAGGAGCGGGATAGGAGAGCAGTTCTTC.

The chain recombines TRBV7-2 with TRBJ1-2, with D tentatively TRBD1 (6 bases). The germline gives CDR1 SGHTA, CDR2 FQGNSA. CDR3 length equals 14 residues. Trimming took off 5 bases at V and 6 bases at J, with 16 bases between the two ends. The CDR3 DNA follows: TGTGCCAGCAGCCATAAACAGGGTCGGGATGGCTACACCTTC. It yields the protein CASSHKQGRDGYTF.

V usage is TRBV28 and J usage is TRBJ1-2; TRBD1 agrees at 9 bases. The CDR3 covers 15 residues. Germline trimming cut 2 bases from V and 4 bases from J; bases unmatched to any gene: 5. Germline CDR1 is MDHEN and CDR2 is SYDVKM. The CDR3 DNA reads TGTGCCAGCAGTTTAGAGGACAGGGGCATCTATGGCTACACCTTC. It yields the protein CASSLEDRGIYGYTF.

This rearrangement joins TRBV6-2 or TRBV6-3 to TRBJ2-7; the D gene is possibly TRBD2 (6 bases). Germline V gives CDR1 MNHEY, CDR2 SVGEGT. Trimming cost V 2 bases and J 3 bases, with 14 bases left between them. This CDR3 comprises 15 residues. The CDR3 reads CASSYVGEVVYEQYF. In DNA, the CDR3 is TGTGCCAGCAGTTACGTGGGGGAGGTTGTCTACGAGCAGTACTTC.

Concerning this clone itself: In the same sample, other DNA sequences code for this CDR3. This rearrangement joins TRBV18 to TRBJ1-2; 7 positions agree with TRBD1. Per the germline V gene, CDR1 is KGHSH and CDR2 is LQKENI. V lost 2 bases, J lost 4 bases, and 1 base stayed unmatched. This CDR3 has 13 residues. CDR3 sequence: CASSPGTVYGYTF. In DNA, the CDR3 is TGTGCCAGCTCACCAGGGACAGTCTATGGCTACACCTTC.

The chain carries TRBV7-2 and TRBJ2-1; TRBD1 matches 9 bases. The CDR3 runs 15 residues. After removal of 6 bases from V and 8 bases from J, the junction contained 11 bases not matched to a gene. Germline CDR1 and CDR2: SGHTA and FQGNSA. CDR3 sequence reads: CASRSQGARLDEQFF. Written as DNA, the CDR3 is TGTGCCAGCAGATCACAGGGGGCCCGGTTAGATGAGCAGTTCTTC.

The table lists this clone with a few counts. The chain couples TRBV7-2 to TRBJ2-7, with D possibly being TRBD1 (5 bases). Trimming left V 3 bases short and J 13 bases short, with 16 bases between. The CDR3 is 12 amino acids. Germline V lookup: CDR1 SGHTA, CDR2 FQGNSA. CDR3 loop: CASSFHLGPAYF. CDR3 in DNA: TGTGCCAGCAGCTTCCATCTGGGGCCAGCATACTTC.

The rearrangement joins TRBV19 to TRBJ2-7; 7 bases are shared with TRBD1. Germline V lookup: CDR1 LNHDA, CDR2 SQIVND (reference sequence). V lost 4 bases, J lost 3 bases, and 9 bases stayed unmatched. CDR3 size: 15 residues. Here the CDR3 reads CASSTRRTGYYEQYF. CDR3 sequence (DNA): TGTGCCAGTAGTACCCGCCGGACAGGATACTACGAGCAGTACTTC.

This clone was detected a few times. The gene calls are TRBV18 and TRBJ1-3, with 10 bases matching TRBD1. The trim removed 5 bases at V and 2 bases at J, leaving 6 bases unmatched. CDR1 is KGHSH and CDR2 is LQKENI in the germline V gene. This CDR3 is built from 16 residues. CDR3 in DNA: TGTGCCAGCTCATACGACAGGGGGCTCACTGGAAACACCATATATTTT. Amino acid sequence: CASSYDRGLTGNTIYF.

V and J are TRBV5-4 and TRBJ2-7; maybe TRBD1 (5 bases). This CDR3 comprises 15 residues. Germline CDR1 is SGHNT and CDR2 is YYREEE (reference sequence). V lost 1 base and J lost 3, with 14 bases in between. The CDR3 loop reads CASSLQGVVGYEQYF. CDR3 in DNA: TGTGCCAGCAGCTTGCAAGGGGTGGTGGGCTACGAGCAGTACTTC.

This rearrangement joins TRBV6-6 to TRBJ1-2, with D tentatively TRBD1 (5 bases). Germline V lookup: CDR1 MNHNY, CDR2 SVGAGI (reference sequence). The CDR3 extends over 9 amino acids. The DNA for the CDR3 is TGTGCAGCAGGGTGGGGCTACACCTTC. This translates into CAAGWGYTF.

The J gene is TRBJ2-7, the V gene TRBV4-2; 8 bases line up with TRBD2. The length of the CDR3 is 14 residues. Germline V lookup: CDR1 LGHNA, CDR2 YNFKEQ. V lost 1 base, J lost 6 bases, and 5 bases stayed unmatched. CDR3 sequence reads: CASSQAGGVGEQYF. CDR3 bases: TGTGCCAGCAGCCAAGCGGGAGGGGTAGGCGAGCAGTACTTC.

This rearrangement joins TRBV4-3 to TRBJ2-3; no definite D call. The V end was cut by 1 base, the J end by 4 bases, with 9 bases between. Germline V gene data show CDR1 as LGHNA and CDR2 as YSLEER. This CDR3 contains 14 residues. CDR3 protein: CASSQGARADTQYF. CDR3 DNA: TGCGCCAGCAGCCAAGGCGCTCGTGCAGATACGCAGTATTTT.

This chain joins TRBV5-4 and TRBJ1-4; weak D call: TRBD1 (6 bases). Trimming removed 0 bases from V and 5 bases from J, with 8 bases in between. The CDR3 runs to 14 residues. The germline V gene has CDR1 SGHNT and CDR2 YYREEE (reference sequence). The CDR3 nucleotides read TGTGCCAGCAGCTTGGCCAGGGGAAATGAAAAACTGTTTTTT. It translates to CASSLARGNEKLFF.

The CDR3 DNA follows: TGTGCCAGCAGCTTAGCCGGCAGGTACGAGCAGTACTTC. Translated: CASSLAGRYEQYF. The V and J genes are TRBV7-8 and TRBJ2-7; no clear D gene. The germline V gene encodes CDR1 SGHVS and CDR2 FQNEAQ. The CDR3 length is 13 residues. The V and J ends lost 0 bases and 4 bases respectively, with 7 bases between them.